This TCR beta chain was identified during a study of blood T cell repertoires in COVID-19. As for the study in general: COVID-19 samples collected from the United States, Italy and Spain covered acute and convalescent phases. PBMCs, B-cell-depleted T cells, or T cells were the source of the cDNA or gDNA that made up the material.

V dropped 4 bases and J dropped 2; count of bases not matched to a gene: 6. Germline CDR1 SGDLS, CDR2 YYNGEE. The CDR3 covers 15 residues. This clone was counted only a few times. Per the original data handling: Nucleated cell counts were estimated from reference gene primer amplification. The repertoire was sequenced with immunoSEQ multiplex PCR; TCRdb's copy has only in-frame clones and lacks some. The V and J calls and clone size were taken over from that table, and D and trimming were inferred from the DNA. Of fewer than 200,000 clones detected, about 80% appear once; the ten largest clones hold about 24%.

Sequenced input: peripheral blood. This chain links TRBV9 with TRBJ1-3; 7 bases are shared with TRBD1. The TCR was taken from a woman older than 75 with acute or convalescent COVID-19. CDR3 residues: CASSYGQAPGNTIYF. DNA for the CDR3: TGTGCCAGCAGCTACGGACAGGCGCCTGGAAACACCATATATTTT.